The T cell receptor beta chain described here comes from a study of T cell changes during pregnancy in multiple sclerosis. Here immunoSEQ multiplex PCR was the method, and the copy in TCRdb shows in-frame clones only, minus some. The sample shows around 100,000 clones, roughly 90% of them seen only once. The V and J ends lost 5 bases and 3 bases, in that order; junction bases with no gene match: 10. This CDR3 contains 15 residues. Germline CDR1 reads SGHTA; CDR2 reads FQGTGA. The TCR was taken from a female donor with multiple sclerosis, enrolled in a pregnancy study. This chain uses TRBV7-3 with TRBJ2-7, with TRBD1 matching over 7 bases. This specimen consisted of peripheral blood, obtained after pregnancy. Written as DNA, the CDR3 is TGTGCCAGCAGCCTACAACCGGGACAGAGCTACGAGCAGTACTTC. As protein: CASSLQPGQSYEQYF.